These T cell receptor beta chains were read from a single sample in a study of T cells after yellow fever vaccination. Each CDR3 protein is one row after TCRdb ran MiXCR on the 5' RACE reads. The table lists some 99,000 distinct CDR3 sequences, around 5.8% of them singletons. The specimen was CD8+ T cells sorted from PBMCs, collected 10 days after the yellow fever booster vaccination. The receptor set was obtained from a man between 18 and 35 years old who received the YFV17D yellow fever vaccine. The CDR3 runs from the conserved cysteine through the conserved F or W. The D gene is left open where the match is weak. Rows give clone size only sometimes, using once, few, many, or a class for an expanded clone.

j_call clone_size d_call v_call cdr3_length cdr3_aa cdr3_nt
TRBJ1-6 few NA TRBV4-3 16 CASSRSWNELGSPLHF TGCGCCAGCAGCCGGAGTTGGAACGAGCTAGGGTCACCCCTCCACTTT
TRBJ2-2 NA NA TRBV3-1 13 CASSRRGPGELFF TGTGCCAGCAGCCGCCGGGGTCCCGGGGAGCTGTTTTTT
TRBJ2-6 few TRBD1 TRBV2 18 CASSVETGGISGANVLTF TGTGCCAGCAGTGTGGAGACAGGGGGAATCTCTGGGGCCAACGTCCTGACTTTC
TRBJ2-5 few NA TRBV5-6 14 CASSFNGDQETQYF TGTGCCAGCAGCTTTAATGGGGACCAAGAGACCCAGTACTTC
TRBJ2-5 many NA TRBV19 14 CASSPPGFQETQYF TGTGCCAGTAGTCCACCGGGGTTCCAAGAGACCCAGTACTTC
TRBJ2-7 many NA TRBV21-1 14 CASSKDEGSYEQYF TGTGCCAGCAGCAAGGACGAGGGCTCCTACGAGCAGTACTTC
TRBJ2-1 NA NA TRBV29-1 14 CSVEPRDTYNEQFF TGCAGCGTTGAGCCCCGGGACACCTACAATGAGCAGTTCTTC
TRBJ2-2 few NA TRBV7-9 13 CASSLGNTGELFF TGTGCCAGCAGCTTGGGGAACACCGGGGAGCTGTTTTTT
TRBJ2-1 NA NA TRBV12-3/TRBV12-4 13 CASTWDPYNEQFF TGTGCCAGCACCTGGGACCCCTACAATGAGCAGTTCTTC
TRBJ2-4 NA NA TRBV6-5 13 CASSYSSGSIQYF TGTGCCAGCAGTTACTCAAGTGGTTCCATTCAGTACTTC
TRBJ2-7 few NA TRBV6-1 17 CASSEPRGAPDSYEQYF TGTGCCAGCAGTGAACCTCGGGGGGCTCCGGACTCCTACGAGCAGTACTTC
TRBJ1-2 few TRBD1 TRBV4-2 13 CASSQPQGAGYTF TGTGCCAGCAGCCAACCGCAGGGGGCTGGCTACACCTTC
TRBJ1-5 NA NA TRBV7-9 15 CASSSHRDKDQPQHF TGTGCCAGCAGCTCACACCGGGACAAGGATCAGCCCCAGCATTTT
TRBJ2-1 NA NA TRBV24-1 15 CATSASGNPYNEQFF TGTGCCACCAGTGCCTCAGGGAACCCCTACAATGAGCAGTTCTTC
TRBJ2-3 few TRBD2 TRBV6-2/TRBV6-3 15 CASSKLAASVDTQYF TGTGCCAGCAGCAAACTAGCGGCGAGCGTCGATACGCAGTATTTT
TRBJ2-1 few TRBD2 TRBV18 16 CASSPDGLAGKDEQFF TGTGCCAGCTCACCTGATGGACTAGCGGGGAAGGATGAGCAGTTCTTC
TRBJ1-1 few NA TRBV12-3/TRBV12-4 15 CASNLQAGMGTEAFF TGTGCCAGCAATCTACAGGCGGGCATGGGCACTGAAGCTTTCTTT
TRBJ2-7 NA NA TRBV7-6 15 CASSLAGSSNYEQYF TGTGCCAGCAGCTTAGCAGGATCATCAAATTACGAGCAGTACTTC
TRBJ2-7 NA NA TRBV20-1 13 CSAREGNPYEQYF TGCAGTGCTAGAGAAGGGAACCCTTACGAGCAGTACTTC
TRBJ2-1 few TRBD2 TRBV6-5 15 CASSHLSGGTNEQFF TGTGCCAGCAGTCACCTTAGCGGGGGAACGAATGAGCAGTTCTTC
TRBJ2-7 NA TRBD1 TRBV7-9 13 CASSLDRAYEQYF TGTGCCAGCAGCTTGGACAGGGCCTACGAGCAGTACTTC
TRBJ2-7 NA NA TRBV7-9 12 CASSREFYEQYF TGTGCCAGCAGCCGAGAATTCTACGAGCAGTACTTC
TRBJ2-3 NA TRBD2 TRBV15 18 CATSRERFSGGAVDTQYF TGTGCCACCAGCAGAGAACGTTTTAGCGGGGGGGCCGTAGATACGCAGTATTTT
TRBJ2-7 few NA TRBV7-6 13 CASSPLGPYEQYF TGTGCCAGCAGCCCACTCGGGCCCTACGAGCAGTACTTC
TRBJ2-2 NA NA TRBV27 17 CASSVLEHRAGTGELFF TGTGCCAGCAGTGTGCTTGAGCACAGGGCGGGGACCGGGGAGCTGTTTTTT
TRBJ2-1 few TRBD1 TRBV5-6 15 CASSLIQGGYNEQFF TGTGCCAGCAGCTTGATACAGGGGGGTTACAATGAGCAGTTCTTC
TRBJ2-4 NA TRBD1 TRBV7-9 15 CASSPRTGWLNIQYF TGTGCCAGCAGCCCTCGGACAGGGTGGTTAAACATTCAGTACTTC
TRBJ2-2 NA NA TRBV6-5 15 CASSYSLVGAGELFF TGTGCCAGCAGTTACTCGTTAGTAGGGGCCGGGGAGCTGTTTTTT
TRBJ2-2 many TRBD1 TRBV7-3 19 CASSSTHMTGETRGRELFF TGTGCCAGCAGCTCAACACACATGACAGGGGAAACCCGCGGAAGGGAGCTGTTTTTT
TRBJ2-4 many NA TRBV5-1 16 CASSLLPRDLRNIQYF TGCGCCAGCAGCTTGCTTCCTCGGGACTTAAGGAACATTCAGTACTTC